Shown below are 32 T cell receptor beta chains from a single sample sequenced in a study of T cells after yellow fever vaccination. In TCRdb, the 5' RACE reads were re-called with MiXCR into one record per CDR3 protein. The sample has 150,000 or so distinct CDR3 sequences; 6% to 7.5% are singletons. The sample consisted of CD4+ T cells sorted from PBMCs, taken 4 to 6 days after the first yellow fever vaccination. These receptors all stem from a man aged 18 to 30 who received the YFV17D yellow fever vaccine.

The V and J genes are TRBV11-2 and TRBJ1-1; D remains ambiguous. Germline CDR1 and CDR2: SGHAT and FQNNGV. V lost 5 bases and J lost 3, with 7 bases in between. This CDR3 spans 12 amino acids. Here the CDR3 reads CASSARDTEAFF. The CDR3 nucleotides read TGTGCCAGCAGCGCCCGGGACACTGAAGCTTTCTTT.

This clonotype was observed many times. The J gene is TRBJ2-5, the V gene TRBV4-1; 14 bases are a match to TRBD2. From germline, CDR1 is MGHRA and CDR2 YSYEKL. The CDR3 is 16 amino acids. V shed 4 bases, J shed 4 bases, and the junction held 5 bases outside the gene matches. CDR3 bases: TGCGCCAGCAGCCTGACTAGCGGGGGGGAGGGAGAGACCCAGTACTTC. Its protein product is CASSLTSGGEGETQYF.

The CDR3 DNA sequence: TGTGCCAGCAGCTCCAGGACAGGCGGAAGAATCGATCAAGAGACCCAGTACTTC. It codes for CASSSRTGGRIDQETQYF. This sequence joins TRBV5-5 and TRBJ2-5; TRBD1 matches at 7 bases. CDR3 length: 18 amino acids. Germline loops: CDR1 SGHKS, CDR2 YYEKEE (reference sequence). Trimming removed 3 bases from V and 2 bases from J; junction bases left unmatched: 16.

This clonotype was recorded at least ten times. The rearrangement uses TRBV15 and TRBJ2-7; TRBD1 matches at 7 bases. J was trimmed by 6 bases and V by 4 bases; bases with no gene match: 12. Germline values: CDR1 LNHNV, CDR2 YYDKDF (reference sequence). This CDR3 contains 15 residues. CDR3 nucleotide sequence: TGTGCCACCAGCACCCCCTTGGACAGGCGAACCGAGCAGTACTTC. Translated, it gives CATSTPLDRRTEQYF.

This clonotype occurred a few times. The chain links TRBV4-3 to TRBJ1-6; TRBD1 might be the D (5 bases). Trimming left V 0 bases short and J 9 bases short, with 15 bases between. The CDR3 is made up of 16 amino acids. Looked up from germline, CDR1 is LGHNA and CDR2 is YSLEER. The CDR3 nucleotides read TGCGCCAGCAGCCAAGAGGGGCCGGGGAGGGGTTCACCCCTCCACTTT. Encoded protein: CASSQEGPGRGSPLHF.

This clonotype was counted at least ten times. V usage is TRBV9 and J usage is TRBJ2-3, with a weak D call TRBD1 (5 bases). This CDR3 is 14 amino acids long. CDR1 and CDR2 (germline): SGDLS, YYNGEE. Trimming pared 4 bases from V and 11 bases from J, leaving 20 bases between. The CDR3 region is CASSLGQTYRGQYF. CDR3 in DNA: TGTGCCAGCAGCTTGGGGCAGACCTATCGCGGGCAGTATTTT.

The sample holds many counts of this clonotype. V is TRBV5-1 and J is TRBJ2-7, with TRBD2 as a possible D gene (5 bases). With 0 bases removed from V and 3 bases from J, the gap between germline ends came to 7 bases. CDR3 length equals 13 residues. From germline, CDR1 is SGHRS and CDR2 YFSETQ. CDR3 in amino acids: CASSLARGYEQYF. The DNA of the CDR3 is TGCGCCAGCAGCTTGGCTCGGGGCTACGAGCAGTACTTC.

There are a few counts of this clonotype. CDR3 sequence reads: CASSLRYRGNNEQFF. DNA of the CDR3: TGTGCCAGCAGCTTACGATACAGGGGCAACAATGAGCAGTTCTTC. This sequence joins TRBV11-2 and TRBJ2-1; 7 nucleotides align to TRBD1. V was clipped by 2 bases and J by 5 bases; unmatched bases: 6. The CDR3 runs to 15 residues. Germline assignment: CDR1 SGHAT and CDR2 FQNNGV.

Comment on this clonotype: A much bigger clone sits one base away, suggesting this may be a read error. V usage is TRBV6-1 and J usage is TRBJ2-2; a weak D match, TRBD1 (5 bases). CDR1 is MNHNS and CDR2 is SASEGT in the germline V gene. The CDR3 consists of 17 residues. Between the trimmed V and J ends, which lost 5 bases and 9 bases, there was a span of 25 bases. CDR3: CASSRPTQGSAPWELFF. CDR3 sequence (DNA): TGTGCCAGCAGTCGCCCGACCCAGGGATCCGCTCCCTGGGAGCTGTTTTTT.

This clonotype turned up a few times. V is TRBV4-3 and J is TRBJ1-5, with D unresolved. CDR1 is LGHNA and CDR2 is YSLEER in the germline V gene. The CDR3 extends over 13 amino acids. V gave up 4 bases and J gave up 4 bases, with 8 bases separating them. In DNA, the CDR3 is TGCGCCAGCAGCCCATCGGAGAATCAGCCCCAGCATTTT. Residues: CASSPSENQPQHF.

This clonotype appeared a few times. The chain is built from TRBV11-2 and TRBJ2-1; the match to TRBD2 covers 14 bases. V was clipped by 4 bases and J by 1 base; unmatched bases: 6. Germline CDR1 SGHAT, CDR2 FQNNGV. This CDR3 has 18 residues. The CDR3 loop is CASSYPGLAGVSYNEQFF. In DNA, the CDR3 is TGTGCCAGCAGCTACCCGGGACTAGCGGGGGTTTCCTACAATGAGCAGTTCTTC.

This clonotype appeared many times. The CDR3, as DNA: TGTGCCAGCAGACTTACAGGGTTTTCCGGGCAGTTCTTC. This encodes CASRLTGFSGQFF. The J gene is TRBJ2-1, the V gene TRBV7-2; weak D call: TRBD1 (6 bases). The V end lost 6 bases, the J end lost 12 bases, and 18 bases lay between the germline ends. The CDR3 contains 13 residues. Germline CDR1 is SGHTA and CDR2 is FQGNSA.

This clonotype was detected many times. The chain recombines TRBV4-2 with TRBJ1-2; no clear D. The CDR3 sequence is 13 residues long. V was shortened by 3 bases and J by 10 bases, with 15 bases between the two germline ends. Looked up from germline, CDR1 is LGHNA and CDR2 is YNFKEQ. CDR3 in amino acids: CASSQSSQVDYTF. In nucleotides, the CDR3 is TGTGCCAGCAGCCAGTCCTCGCAGGTGGACTACACCTTC.

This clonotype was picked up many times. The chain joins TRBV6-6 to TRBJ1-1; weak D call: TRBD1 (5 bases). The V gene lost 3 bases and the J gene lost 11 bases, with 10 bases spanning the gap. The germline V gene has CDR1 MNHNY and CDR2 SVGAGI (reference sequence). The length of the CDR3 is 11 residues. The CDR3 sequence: CASSYDSGAFF. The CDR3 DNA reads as TGTGCCAGCAGTTATGACAGTGGGGCTTTCTTT.

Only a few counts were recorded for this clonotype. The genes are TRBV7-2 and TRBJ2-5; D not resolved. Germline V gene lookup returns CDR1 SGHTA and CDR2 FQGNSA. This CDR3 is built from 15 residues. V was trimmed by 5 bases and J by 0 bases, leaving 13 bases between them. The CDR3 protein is CASSPVRGYQETQYF. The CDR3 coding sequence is TGTGCCAGCAGCCCCGTCCGTGGGTACCAAGAGACCCAGTACTTC.

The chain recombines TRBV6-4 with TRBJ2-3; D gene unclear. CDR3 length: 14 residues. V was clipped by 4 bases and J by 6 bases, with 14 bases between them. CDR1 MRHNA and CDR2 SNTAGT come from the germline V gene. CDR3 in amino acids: CASSVRAEADTQYF. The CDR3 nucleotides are TGTGCCAGCAGTGTCCGGGCTGAAGCGGATACGCAGTATTTT.

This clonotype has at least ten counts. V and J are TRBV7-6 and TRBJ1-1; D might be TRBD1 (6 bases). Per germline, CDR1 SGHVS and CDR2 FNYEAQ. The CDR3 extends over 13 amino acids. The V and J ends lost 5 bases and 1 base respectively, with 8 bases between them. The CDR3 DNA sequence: TGTGCCAGCAGCCAGGGACAGAACACTGAAGCTTTCTTT. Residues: CASSQGQNTEAFF.

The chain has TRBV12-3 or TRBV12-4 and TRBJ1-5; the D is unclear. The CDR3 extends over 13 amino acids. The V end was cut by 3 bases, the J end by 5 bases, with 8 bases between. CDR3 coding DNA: TGTGCCAGCAGTTTTGTCCTTTATCAGCCCCAGCATTTT. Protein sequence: CASSFVLYQPQHF.

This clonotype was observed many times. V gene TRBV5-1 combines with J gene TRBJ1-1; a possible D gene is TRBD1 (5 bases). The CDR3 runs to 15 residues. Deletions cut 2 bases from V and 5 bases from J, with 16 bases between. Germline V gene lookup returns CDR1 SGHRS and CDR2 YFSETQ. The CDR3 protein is CASSFQGSVGTEAFF. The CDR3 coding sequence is TGCGCCAGCAGCTTCCAGGGATCCGTTGGTACTGAAGCTTTCTTT.

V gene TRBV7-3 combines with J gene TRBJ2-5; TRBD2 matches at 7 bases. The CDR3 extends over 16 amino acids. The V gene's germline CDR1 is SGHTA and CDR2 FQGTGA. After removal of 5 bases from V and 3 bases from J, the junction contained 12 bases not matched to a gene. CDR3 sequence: CASSPLPGLPKETQYF. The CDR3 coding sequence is TGTGCCAGCAGCCCATTGCCGGGACTACCGAAAGAGACCCAGTACTTC.

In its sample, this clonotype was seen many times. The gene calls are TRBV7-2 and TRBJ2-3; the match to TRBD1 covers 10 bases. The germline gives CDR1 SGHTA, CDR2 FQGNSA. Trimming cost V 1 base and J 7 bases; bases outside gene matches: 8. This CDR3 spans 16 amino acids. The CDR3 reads CASSLVGTGASNTQYF. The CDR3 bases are TGTGCCAGCAGCTTAGTAGGGACAGGGGCGTCAAATACGCAGTATTTT.

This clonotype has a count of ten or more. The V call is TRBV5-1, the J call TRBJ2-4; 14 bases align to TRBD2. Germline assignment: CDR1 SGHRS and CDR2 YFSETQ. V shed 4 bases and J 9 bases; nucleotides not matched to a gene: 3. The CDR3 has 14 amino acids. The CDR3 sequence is CASSPGLAGAIQYF. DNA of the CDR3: TGCGCCAGCAGCCCGGGACTAGCGGGGGCCATTCAGTACTTC.

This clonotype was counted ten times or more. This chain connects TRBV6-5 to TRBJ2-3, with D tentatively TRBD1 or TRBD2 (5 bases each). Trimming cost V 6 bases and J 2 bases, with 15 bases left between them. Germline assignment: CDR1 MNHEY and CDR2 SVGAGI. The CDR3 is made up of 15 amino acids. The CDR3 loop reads CASRHSGTDTDTQYF. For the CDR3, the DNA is TGTGCCAGCAGACACTCCGGGACGGACACAGATACGCAGTATTTT.

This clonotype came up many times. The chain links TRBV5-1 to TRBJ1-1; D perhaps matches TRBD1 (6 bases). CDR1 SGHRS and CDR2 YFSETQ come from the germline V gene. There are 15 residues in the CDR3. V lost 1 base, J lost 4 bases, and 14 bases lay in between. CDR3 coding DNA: TGCGCCAGCAGCTTGTTCGGGGGGCAGGGCACTGAAGCTTTCTTT. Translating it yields CASSLFGGQGTEAFF.

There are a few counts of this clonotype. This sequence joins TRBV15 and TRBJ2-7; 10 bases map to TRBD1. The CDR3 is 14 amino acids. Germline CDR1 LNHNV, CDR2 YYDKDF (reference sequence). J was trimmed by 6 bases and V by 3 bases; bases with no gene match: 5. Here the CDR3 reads CATSSRDRGREQYF. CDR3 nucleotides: TGTGCCACCAGCAGCCGGGACAGGGGTCGCGAGCAGTACTTC.

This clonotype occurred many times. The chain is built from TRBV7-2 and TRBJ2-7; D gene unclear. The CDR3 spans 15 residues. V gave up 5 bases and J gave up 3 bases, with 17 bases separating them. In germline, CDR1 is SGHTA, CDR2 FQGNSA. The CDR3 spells CASSRDSVVLYEQYF. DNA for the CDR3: TGTGCCAGCAGCCGCGACTCGGTAGTCCTCTACGAGCAGTACTTC.

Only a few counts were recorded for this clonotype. The CDR3 bases are TGCAGTGCTCCCGGGACAGGGAATCAGCCCCAGCATTTT. It is translated as CSAPGTGNQPQHF. V is TRBV20-1 and J is TRBJ1-5; 9 positions match TRBD1. The germline V gene has CDR1 DFQATT and CDR2 SNEGSKA (reference sequence). V was pared by 5 bases and J by 4 bases, with 3 bases of the junction left unmatched. This CDR3 region has 13 residues.

The CDR3: CASSLEPRDRGAGELFF. The DNA for the CDR3 is TGTGCCAGCAGCTTAGAACCCCGGGACAGGGGGGCCGGGGAGCTGTTTTTT. The chain employs TRBV11-2 and TRBJ2-2; 11 bases are a match to TRBD1. This CDR3 has 17 residues. Per the germline V gene, CDR1 is SGHAT and CDR2 is FQNNGV. V lost 0 bases, J lost 6 bases, and 6 bases stayed unmatched.

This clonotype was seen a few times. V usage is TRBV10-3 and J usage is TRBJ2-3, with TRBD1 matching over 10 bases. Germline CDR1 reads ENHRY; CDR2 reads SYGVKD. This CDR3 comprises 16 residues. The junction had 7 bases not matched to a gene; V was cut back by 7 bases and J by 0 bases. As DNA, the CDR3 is TGTGCCATCAAAGGACAGGGGGGCCCTAGCACAGATACGCAGTATTTT. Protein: CAIKGQGGPSTDTQYF.

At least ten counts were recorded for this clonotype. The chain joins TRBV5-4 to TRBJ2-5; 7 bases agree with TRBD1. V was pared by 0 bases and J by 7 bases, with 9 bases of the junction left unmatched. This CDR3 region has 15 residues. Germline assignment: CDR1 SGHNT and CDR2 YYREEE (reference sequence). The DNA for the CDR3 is TGTGCCAGCAGCTTGGATTTACAGGGGCCAGGGACCCAGTACTTC. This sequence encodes CASSLDLQGPGTQYF.

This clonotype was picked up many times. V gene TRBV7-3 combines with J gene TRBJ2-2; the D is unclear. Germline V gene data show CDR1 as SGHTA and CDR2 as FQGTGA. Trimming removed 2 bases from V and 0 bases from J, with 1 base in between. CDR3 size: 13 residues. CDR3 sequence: CASSLSNTGELFF. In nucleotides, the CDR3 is TGTGCCAGCAGCTTATCGAACACCGGGGAGCTGTTTTTT.

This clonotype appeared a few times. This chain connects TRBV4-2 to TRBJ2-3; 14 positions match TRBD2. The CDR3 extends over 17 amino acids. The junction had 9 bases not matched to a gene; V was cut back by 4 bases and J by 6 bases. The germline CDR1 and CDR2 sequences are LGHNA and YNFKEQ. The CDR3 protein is CASSPGTSGGGRDTQYF. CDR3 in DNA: TGTGCCAGCAGCCCAGGGACTAGCGGGGGCGGTAGGGATACGCAGTATTTT.